This T cell receptor (beta chain) was sequenced during a study of control samples from healthy donors and cancer patients. TCRdb's copy holds only in-frame clones and misses some; the assay was immunoSEQ multiplex PCR. This table holds 110,000 or so clones, 89% found once. CDR1 and CDR2 from the germline V gene are MGHRA and YSYEKL. Trimming took off 0 bases at V and 9 bases at J, with 15 bases between the two ends. The length of the CDR3 is 15 residues. This chain links TRBV4-1 with TRBJ2-1; D gene uncertain. The specimen was blood. The clonotype originates from a man aged 50-60 years in good health. Here the CDR3 DNA reads TGCGCCAGCAGCCAAGAAACGGGCACAGCGCTTGAGCAGTTCTTC. It encodes CASSQETGTALEQFF.